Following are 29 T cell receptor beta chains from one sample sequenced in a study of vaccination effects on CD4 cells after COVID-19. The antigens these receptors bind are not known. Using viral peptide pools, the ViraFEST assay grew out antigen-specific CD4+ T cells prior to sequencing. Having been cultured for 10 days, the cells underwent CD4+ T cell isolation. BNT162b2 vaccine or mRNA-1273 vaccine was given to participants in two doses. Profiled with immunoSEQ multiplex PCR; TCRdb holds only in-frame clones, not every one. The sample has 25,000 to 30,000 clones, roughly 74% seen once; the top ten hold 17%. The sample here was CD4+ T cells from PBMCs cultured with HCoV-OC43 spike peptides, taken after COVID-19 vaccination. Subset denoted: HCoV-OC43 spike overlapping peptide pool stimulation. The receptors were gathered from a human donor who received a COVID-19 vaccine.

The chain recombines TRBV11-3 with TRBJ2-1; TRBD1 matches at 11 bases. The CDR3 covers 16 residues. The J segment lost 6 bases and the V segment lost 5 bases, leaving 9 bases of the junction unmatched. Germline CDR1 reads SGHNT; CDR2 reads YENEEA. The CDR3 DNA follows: TGTGCCAGCAGCATGGACAGGGGGCTGGGGTCCAATGAGCAGTTCTTC. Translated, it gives CASSMDRGLGSNEQFF.

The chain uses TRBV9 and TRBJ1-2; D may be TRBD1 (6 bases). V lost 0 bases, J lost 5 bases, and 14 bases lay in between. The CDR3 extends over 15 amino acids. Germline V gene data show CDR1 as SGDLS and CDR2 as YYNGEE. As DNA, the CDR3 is TGTGCCAGCAGCGTAGACCCCGGACAGAAATATGGCTACACCTTC. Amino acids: CASSVDPGQKYGYTF.

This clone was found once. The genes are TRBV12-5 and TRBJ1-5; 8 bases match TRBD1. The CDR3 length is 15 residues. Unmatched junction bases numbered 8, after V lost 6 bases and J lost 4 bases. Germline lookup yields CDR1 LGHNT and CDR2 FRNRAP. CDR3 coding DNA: TGTGCTAGTGGCCAGGGGGCGGGTGAGAATCAGCCCCAGCATTTT. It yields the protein CASGQGAGENQPQHF.

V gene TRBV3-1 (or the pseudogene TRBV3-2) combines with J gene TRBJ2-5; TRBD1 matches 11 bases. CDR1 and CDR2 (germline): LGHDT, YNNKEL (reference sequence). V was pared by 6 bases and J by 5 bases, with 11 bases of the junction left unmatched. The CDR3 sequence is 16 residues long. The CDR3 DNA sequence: TGTGCCAGCAGGTTCGGGACAGGGGGATGGGAGGAGACCCAGTACTTC. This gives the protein CASRFGTGGWEETQYF.

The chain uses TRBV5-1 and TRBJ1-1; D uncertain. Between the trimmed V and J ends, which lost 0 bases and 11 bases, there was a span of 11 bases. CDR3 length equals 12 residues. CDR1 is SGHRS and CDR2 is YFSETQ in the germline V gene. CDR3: CASSLDARTAFF. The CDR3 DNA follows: TGCGCCAGCAGCTTGGATGCCCGTACCGCTTTCTTT.

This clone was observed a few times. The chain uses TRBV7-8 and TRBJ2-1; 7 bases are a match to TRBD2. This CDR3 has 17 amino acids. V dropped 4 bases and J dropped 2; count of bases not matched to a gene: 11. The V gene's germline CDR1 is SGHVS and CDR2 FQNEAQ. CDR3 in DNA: TGTGCCAGCAGCTCGAGCCAGGGAGGGATAACCTACAATGAGCAGTTCTTC. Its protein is CASSSSQGGITYNEQFF. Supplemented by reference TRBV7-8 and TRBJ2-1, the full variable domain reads GAGVSQSPRYKVAKRGQDVALRCDPISGHVSLFWYQQALGQGPEFLTYFQNEAQLDKSGLPSDRFFAERPEGSVSTLKIQRTQQEDSAVYLCASSSSQGGITYNEQFFGPGTRLTVL.

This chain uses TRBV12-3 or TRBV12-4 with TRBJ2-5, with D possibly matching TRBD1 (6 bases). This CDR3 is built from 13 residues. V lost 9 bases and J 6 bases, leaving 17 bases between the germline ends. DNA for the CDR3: TGTGCCAGTACTACAGGGTTCTGGCAGACCCAGTACTTC. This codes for CASTTGFWQTQYF.

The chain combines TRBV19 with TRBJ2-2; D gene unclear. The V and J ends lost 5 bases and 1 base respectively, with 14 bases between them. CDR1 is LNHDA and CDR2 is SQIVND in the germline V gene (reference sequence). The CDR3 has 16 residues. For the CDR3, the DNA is TGTGCCAGTAGTGATGGACGGTGGTTGAACACCGGGGAGCTGTTTTTT. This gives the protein CASSDGRWLNTGELFF.

The CDR3 sequence is CASSANEGYGYTF. CDR3 nucleotides: TGTGCCAGCAGCGCGAACGAGGGGTATGGCTACACCTTC. The chain couples TRBV12-3 or TRBV12-4 to TRBJ1-2; D is perhaps TRBD1 (5 bases). Trimming stripped 6 bases from V and 5 bases from J, with 13 bases between. CDR3 size: 13 residues.

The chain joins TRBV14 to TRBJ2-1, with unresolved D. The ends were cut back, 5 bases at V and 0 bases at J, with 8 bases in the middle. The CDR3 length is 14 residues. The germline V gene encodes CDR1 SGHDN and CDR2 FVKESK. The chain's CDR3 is CASSSISSYNEQFF. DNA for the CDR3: TGTGCCAGCAGCTCCATTAGCTCCTACAATGAGCAGTTCTTC.

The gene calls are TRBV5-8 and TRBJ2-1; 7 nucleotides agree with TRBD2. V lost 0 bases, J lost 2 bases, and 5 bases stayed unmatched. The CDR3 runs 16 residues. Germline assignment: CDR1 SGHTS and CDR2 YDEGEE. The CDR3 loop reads CASSLGRELTYNEQFF. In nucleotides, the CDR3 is TGTGCCAGCAGCTTGGGGCGGGAGTTAACCTACAATGAGCAGTTCTTC. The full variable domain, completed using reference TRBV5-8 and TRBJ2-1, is EAGVTQSPTHLIKTRGQQATLRCSPISGHTSVYWYQQALGLGLQFLLWYDEGEERNRGNFPPRFSGRQFPNYSSELNVNALELEDSALYLCASSLGRELTYNEQFFGPGTRLTVL.

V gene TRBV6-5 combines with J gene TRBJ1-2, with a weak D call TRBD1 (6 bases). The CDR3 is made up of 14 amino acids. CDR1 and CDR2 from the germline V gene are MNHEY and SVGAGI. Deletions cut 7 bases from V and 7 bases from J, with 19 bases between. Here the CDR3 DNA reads TGTGCCAGCATCAGTTACGCGGGGGCGGTTGGCTACACCTTC. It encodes CASISYAGAVGYTF.

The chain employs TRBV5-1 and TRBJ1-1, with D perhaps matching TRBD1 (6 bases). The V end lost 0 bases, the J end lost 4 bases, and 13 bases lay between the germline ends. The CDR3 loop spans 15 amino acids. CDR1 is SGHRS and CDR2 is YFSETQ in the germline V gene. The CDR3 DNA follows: TGCGCCAGCAGCTTGGTCCCGGGGGCGTTCACTGAAGCTTTCTTT. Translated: CASSLVPGAFTEAFF.

The DNA of the CDR3 is TGTGCCAGTATGAGACGCCTCACAACTAATGAAAAACTGTTTTTT. Translating gives CASMRRLTTNEKLFF. V usage is TRBV19 and J usage is TRBJ1-4; D is uncertain. Deletions cut 7 bases from V and 0 bases from J, with 12 bases between. The CDR3 totals 15 residues. Germline V gene data show CDR1 as LNHDA and CDR2 as SQIVND (reference sequence).

CDR3 in amino acids: CASSLGELSHNEQFF. CDR3 nucleotide sequence: TGTGCCAGCAGCTTGGGTGAGCTTTCCCACAATGAGCAGTTCTTC. The chain has TRBV5-6 and TRBJ2-1; the D is unclear. Germline values: CDR1 SGHDT, CDR2 YYEEEE. The germline V and J ends were trimmed by 0 bases and 5 bases, with 12 bases remaining between them. The CDR3 is 15 residues long.

Here the CDR3 reads CASQGLAGHRAWELFF. Written as DNA, the CDR3 is TGTGCCAGCCAGGGACTAGCGGGCCATAGGGCCTGGGAGCTGTTTTTT. This sequence joins TRBV19 and TRBJ2-2, with 12 positions matching TRBD2. This CDR3 has 16 amino acids. Germline V gene lookup returns CDR1 LNHDA and CDR2 SQIVND (reference sequence). V lost 9 bases and J lost 9; bases outside the gene matches: 14.

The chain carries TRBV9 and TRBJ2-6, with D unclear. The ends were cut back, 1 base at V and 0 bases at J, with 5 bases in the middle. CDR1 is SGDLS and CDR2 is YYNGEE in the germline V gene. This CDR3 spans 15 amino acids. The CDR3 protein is CASSVPRSGANVLTF. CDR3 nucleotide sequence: TGTGCCAGCAGCGTACCGCGCTCTGGGGCCAACGTCCTGACTTTC. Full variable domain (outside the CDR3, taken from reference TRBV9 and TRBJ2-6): DSGVTQTPKHLITATGQRVTLRCSPRSGDLSVYWYQQSLDQGLQFLIQYYNGEERAKGNILERFSAQQFPDLHSELNLSSLELGDSALYFCASSVPRSGANVLTFGAGSRLTVL.

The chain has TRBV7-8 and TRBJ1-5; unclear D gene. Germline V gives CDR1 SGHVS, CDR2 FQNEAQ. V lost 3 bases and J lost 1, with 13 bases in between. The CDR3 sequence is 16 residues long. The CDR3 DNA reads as TGTGCCAGCAGCTTTTTTCTGGGCAGAAGCAATCAGCCCCAGCATTTT. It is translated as CASSFFLGRSNQPQHF. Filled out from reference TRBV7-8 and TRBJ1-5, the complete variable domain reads GAGVSQSPRYKVAKRGQDVALRCDPISGHVSLFWYQQALGQGPEFLTYFQNEAQLDKSGLPSDRFFAERPEGSVSTLKIQRTQQEDSAVYLCASSFFLGRSNQPQHFGDGTRLSIL.

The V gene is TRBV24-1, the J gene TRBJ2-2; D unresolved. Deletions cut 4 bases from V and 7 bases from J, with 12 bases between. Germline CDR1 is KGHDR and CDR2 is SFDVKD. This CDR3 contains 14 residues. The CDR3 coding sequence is TGTGCCACCAGTGAATATGACCCCCTCGGGGAGCTGTTTTTT. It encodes CATSEYDPLGELFF.

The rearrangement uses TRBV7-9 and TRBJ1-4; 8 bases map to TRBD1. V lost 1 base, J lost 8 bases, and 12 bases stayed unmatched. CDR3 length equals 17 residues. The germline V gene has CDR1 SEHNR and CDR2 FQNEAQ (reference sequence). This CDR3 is CASSLDLNPGTGEKLFF. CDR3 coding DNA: TGTGCCAGCAGCTTAGACTTAAACCCCGGGACAGGAGAAAAACTGTTTTTT.

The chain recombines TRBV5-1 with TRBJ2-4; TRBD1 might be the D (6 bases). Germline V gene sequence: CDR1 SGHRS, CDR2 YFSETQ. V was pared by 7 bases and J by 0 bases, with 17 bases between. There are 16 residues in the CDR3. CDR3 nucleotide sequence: TGCGCCAGCCCTACGGGACAACGGATAGCCAAAAACATTCAGTACTTC. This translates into CASPTGQRIAKNIQYF.

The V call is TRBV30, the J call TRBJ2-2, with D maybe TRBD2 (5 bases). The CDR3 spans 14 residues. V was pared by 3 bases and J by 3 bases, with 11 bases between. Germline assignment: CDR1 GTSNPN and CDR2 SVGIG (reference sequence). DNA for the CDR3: TGTGCCTGGAGGTCCGGGATACACACCGGGGAGCTGTTTTTT. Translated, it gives CAWRSGIHTGELFF.

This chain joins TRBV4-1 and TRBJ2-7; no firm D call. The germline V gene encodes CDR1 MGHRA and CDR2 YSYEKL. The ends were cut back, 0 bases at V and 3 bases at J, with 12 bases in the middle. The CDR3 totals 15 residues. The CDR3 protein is CASSQEPVLLYEQYF. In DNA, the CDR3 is TGCGCCAGCAGCCAAGAACCGGTCCTTCTCTACGAGCAGTACTTC.

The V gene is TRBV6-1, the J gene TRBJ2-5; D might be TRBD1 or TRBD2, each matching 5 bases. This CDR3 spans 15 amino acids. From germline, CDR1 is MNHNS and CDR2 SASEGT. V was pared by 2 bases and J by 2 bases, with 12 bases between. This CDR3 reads CASSELRGVQETQYF. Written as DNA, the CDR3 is TGTGCCAGCAGTGAACTTAGGGGAGTTCAAGAGACCCAGTACTTC.

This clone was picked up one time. This CDR3 is CASSAQETQYF. DNA of the CDR3: TGTGCCAGCTCGGCCCAAGAGACCCAGTACTTC. V gene TRBV5-4 combines with J gene TRBJ2-5; no definite D call. V lost 7 bases and J lost 1, with 5 bases in between. The length of the CDR3 is 11 residues. The germline V gene has CDR1 SGHNT and CDR2 YYREEE (reference sequence).

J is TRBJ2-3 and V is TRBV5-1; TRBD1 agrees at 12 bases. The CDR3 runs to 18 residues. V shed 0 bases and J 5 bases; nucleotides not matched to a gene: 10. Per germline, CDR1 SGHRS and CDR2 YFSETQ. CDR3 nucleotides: TGCGCCAGCAGCTTGGCCCCGGGACAGGGGGCCAGTAAAGATACGCAGTATTTT. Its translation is CASSLAPGQGASKDTQYF.

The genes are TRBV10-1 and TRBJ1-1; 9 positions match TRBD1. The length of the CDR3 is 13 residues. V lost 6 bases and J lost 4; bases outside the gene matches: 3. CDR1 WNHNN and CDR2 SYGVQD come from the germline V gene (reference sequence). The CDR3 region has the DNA TGCGCCAGCAGCCGGGACAGGGTCACTGAAGCTTTCTTT. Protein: CASSRDRVTEAFF.

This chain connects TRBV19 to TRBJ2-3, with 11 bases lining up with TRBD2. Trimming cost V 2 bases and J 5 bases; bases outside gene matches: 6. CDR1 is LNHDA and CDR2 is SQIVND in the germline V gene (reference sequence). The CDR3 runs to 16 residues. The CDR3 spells CASSISLAGGGDTQYF. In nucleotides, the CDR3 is TGTGCCAGTAGTATATCCTTAGCGGGAGGGGGAGATACGCAGTATTTT.

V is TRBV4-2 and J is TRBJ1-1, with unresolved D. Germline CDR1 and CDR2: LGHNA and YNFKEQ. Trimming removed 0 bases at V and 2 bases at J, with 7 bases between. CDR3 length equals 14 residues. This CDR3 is CASSQDTANTEAFF. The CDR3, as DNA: TGTGCCAGCAGCCAAGACACAGCAAACACTGAAGCTTTCTTT.